These 17 T cell receptor beta chains were sequenced from one sample in a study of CD8 T cells in ankylosing spondylitis. A single record per CDR3 protein comes from TCRdb applying MiXCR to the 5' RACE reads. Seen here are about 320,000 distinct CDR3 sequences, roughly 11% observed once, and the top ten hold roughly 9%. Sequencing was carried out using blood, either unsorted or a sorted T cell fraction (not recorded which). The receptor set was obtained from a female donor with ankylosing spondylitis or in good health (not recorded which).

V usage is TRBV6-5 and J usage is TRBJ2-2, with D perhaps TRBD2 (6 bases). CDR1 is MNHEY and CDR2 is SVGAGI in the germline V gene. The CDR3 has 16 amino acids. Between the trimmed V and J ends, which lost 4 bases and 0 bases, there was a span of 12 bases. Here the CDR3 DNA reads TGTGCCAGCAGTTCCCCCAGGGAGGCGAACACCGGGGAGCTGTTTTTT. Translation gives CASSSPREANTGELFF.

This clonotype has ten or more counts. The V call is TRBV19, the J call TRBJ1-1, with TRBD1 matching 8 bases. Losses at the gene ends were 9 bases for V and 1 base for J; bases not matched to a gene: 4. From germline, CDR1 is LNHDA and CDR2 SQIVND (reference sequence). The CDR3 runs 13 residues. CDR3 in amino acids: CASGTGANTEAFF. The CDR3 DNA reads TGTGCCAGCGGGACAGGAGCGAACACTGAAGCTTTCTTT.

This clonotype showed up many times. The chain uses TRBV5-1 and TRBJ1-4; D gene unclear. V shed 4 bases and J shed 4 bases, with 11 bases lying between them. Germline lookup yields CDR1 SGHRS and CDR2 YFSETQ. This CDR3 has 14 amino acids. The CDR3 region is CASSQRTGNEKLFF. The DNA of the CDR3 is TGCGCCAGCAGCCAGCGGACGGGTAATGAAAAACTGTTTTTT.

This chain uses TRBV18 with TRBJ1-2; D remains ambiguous. The CDR3 is 15 amino acids. Germline-derived CDR1 and CDR2 are KGHSH and LQKENI. Between the trimmed V and J ends, which lost 3 bases and 7 bases, there was a span of 18 bases. CDR3 sequence: CASSPSGAVFGGYTF. The CDR3 DNA sequence: TGTGCCAGCTCACCTTCAGGAGCTGTATTCGGTGGCTACACCTTC.

This clonotype appeared many times. V usage is TRBV20-1 and J usage is TRBJ2-7, with 8 bases identical to TRBD1. The CDR3 totals 13 residues. Per the germline V gene, CDR1 is DFQATT and CDR2 is SNEGSKA (reference sequence). The V and J ends lost 0 bases and 4 bases, in that order; junction bases with no gene match: 2. In nucleotides, the CDR3 is TGCAGTGCTAGAGAACAGGGGGGTTACGAGCAGTACTTC. Protein: CSAREQGGYEQYF.

J is TRBJ2-1 and V is TRBV6-2 or TRBV6-3; D may be TRBD2 (5 bases). Trimming stripped 2 bases from V and 7 bases from J, with 18 bases between. The CDR3 runs to 16 residues. The germline V gene has CDR1 MNHEY and CDR2 SVGEGT. The CDR3 bases are TGTGCCAGCAGTTACCCGGCAGGACCAACGGGAAATGAGCAGTTCTTC. This translates into CASSYPAGPTGNEQFF.

The chain carries TRBV27 and TRBJ1-2, with a weak D call TRBD1 (6 bases). The V end lost 4 bases, the J end lost 6 bases, and 21 bases lay between the germline ends. Germline V gives CDR1 MNHEY, CDR2 SMNVEV (reference sequence). The CDR3 has 16 amino acids. The DNA for the CDR3 is TGTGCCAGCAGTTCACTTAAATCAGGGGTTGGTCATGGCTACACCTTC. Translating gives CASSSLKSGVGHGYTF.

This clonotype was observed many times. The chain recombines TRBV7-9 with TRBJ2-7, with 9 bases identical to TRBD1. In germline, CDR1 is SEHNR, CDR2 FQNEAQ (reference sequence). The CDR3 totals 14 residues. V lost 8 bases, J lost 3 bases, and 8 bases stayed unmatched. Here the CDR3 DNA reads TGTGCCAGCGGCACCGGGACAGGGTTCTACGAGCAGTACTTC. Translating it yields CASGTGTGFYEQYF.

Concerning this clonotype itself: It may be a read error: a sequence one base away is much more abundant. The chain joins TRBV5-1 to TRBJ1-4; no clear D. Germline values: CDR1 SGHRS, CDR2 YFSETQ. The CDR3 contains 15 residues. This chain's CDR3 is CTSSLGGRTNEKLFF. The DNA for the CDR3 is TGCACCAGCAGCTTGGGTGGCCGAACTAATGAAAAACTGTTTTTT.

The chain is built from TRBV27 and TRBJ2-5, with 11 bases matching TRBD1. J was trimmed by 4 bases and V by 4 bases; bases with no gene match: 5. This CDR3 is 15 amino acids long. Germline loops: CDR1 MNHEY, CDR2 SMNVEV (reference sequence). The CDR3 is CASSWGQGEGETQYF. The CDR3 DNA reads as TGTGCCAGCAGTTGGGGACAGGGGGAGGGAGAGACCCAGTACTTC.

In its sample, this clonotype was seen many times. The gene calls are TRBV5-1 and TRBJ1-2; D unclear. V dropped 4 bases and J dropped 8 bases, with 21 bases sitting between them. Germline V gene data show CDR1 as SGHRS and CDR2 as YFSETQ. The CDR3 sequence is 15 residues long. The CDR3 region is CASSPTGRGRWGYTF. The CDR3 coding sequence is TGCGCCAGCAGCCCAACGGGCCGAGGTCGATGGGGCTACACCTTC. The full variable domain, with the rest looked up from reference TRBV5-1 and TRBJ1-2, is KAGVTQTPRYLIKTRGQQVTLSCSPISGHRSVSWYQQTPGQGLQFLFEYFSETQRNKGNFPGRFSGRQFSNSRSEMNVSTLELGDSALYLCASSPTGRGRWGYTFGSGTRLTVV.

In this sample, this clonotype turned up many times. V and J are TRBV20-1 and TRBJ1-2; D is perhaps TRBD1 (6 bases). The ends were cut back, 4 bases at V and 2 bases at J, with 14 bases in the middle. Germline V gene lookup returns CDR1 DFQATT and CDR2 SNEGSKA (reference sequence). This CDR3 has 14 residues. CDR3 bases: TGCAGTGCTAAGGACAGCGCATTGAACTATGGCTACACCTTC. This gives the protein CSAKDSALNYGYTF.

The V and J genes are TRBV2 and TRBJ2-1, with D hard to call. CDR1 SNHLY and CDR2 FYNNEI come from the germline V gene. The CDR3 length is 16 residues. Trimming took 0 bases from V and 0 from J, leaving 9 bases between them. CDR3 bases: TGTGCCAGCAGTGAAGCGGCGACTTACTCCTACAATGAGCAGTTCTTC. This translates into CASSEAATYSYNEQFF. The whole variable domain, remainder taken from reference TRBV2 and TRBJ2-1, is EPEVTQTPSHQVTQMGQEVILRCVPISNHLYFYWYRQILGQKVEFLVSFYNNEISEKSEIFDDQFSVERPDGSNFTLKIRSTKLEDSAMYFCASSEAATYSYNEQFFGPGTRLTVL.

This clonotype was detected only a few times. The chain employs TRBV14 and TRBJ1-2; D ambiguous. V was shortened by 1 base and J by 3 bases, with 12 bases between the two germline ends. The CDR3 has 15 amino acids. CDR1 SGHDN and CDR2 FVKESK come from the germline V gene. The CDR3: CASSQGAPAYYGYTF. The DNA for the CDR3 is TGTGCCAGCAGCCAAGGAGCCCCGGCATACTATGGCTACACCTTC.

This clonotype showed up many times. The chain is built from TRBV4-2 and TRBJ1-3; the D is unclear. Trimming removed 0 bases from V and 0 bases from J, with 6 bases in between. This CDR3 has 15 residues. Germline V gene lookup returns CDR1 LGHNA and CDR2 YNFKEQ. The CDR3 reads CASSQESRSGNTIYF. The CDR3 DNA is TGTGCCAGCAGCCAAGAAAGCCGCTCTGGAAACACCATATATTTT.

There are many counts of this clonotype. The V call is TRBV7-8, the J call TRBJ1-2, with D possibly being TRBD1 (5 bases). This CDR3 has 17 residues. Germline V gene sequence: CDR1 SGHVS, CDR2 FQNEAQ. Trimming shortened V by 1 base and J by 6 bases, and 21 bases separated the two germline ends. The CDR3 nucleotides are TGTGCCAGCAGCTTAGGGGGGTTGACAGTCGGGTACGATGGCTACACCTTC. Its protein product is CASSLGGLTVGYDGYTF.

This chain connects TRBV24-1 to TRBJ2-1; no clear D gene. CDR3 size: 16 residues. From germline, CDR1 is KGHDR and CDR2 SFDVKD. V was clipped by 2 bases and J by 0 bases, with 10 bases between them. The CDR3 sequence: CATSDSQASSYNEQFF. The CDR3 DNA is TGTGCCACCAGTGATTCTCAGGCGAGCTCCTACAATGAGCAGTTCTTC.